A single sample is the source of the 17 T cell receptor beta chains below, sequenced in a study of blood T cells in healthy people across ages. A second about 7 to 12 cycle PCR used barcoded and J-beta primers. From the 5' RACE reads, TCRdb called clonotypes with MiXCR, one entry per CDR3 protein. The sample holds 1.8 million or so distinct CDR3 sequences; about 39% are singletons and the top ten take about 21%. The sample taken for sequencing was blood. The receptors originated from a human donor in good health.

The gene calls are TRBV9 and TRBJ2-1; possibly TRBD2 for D (7 bases). V was trimmed by 4 bases and J by 7 bases, leaving 24 bases between them. This CDR3 has 17 amino acids. Germline CDR1 and CDR2: SGDLS and YYNGEE. CDR3 amino acids: CASSHREGGGTVNEQFF. The CDR3 DNA reads as TGTGCCAGCAGCCATAGGGAAGGGGGGGGTACTGTGAATGAGCAGTTCTTC. The full variable domain, in which reference TRBV9 and TRBJ2-1 provide the parts outside the CDR3, is DSGVTQTPKHLITATGQRVTLRCSPRSGDLSVYWYQQSLDQGLQFLIQYYNGEERAKGNILERFSAQQFPDLHSELNLSSLELGDSALYFCASSHREGGGTVNEQFFGPGTRLTVL.

This chain uses TRBV7-2 with TRBJ2-2, with 12 positions matching TRBD2. Germline V gives CDR1 SGHTA, CDR2 FQGNSA. CDR3 size: 16 residues. With V trimmed by 2 bases and J by 6 bases, 4 bases remained unmatched. The CDR3 nucleotides are TGTGCCAGCAGCTTACGCGCTAGCGGGGGGGCCGGGGAGCTGTTTTTT. Translating gives CASSLRASGGAGELFF.

The CDR3 DNA is TGTGCCAGCAGTTTAAGTAGCGGGGGCCGCGGGGCCCAGTACTTC. Its protein product is CASSLSSGGRGAQYF. The chain is built from TRBV12-3 or TRBV12-4 and TRBJ2-5, with 9 positions matching TRBD2. The length of the CDR3 is 15 residues. V was clipped by 2 bases and J by 9 bases; unmatched bases: 10.

V usage is TRBV5-6 and J usage is TRBJ2-4, with 11 bases aligning to TRBD2. The CDR3 is made up of 18 amino acids. CDR1 is SGHDT and CDR2 is YYEEEE in the germline V gene. Trimming cost V 0 bases and J 13 bases; bases outside gene matches: 18. The CDR3 region has the DNA TGTGCCAGCAGCTTGGGTAGCGGGGGGGACTTCTCCTACAATGAGCAGTACTTC. Its protein product is CASSLGSGGDFSYNEQYF.

The J gene is TRBJ2-2, the V gene TRBV7-3, with a tentative D call TRBD1 (6 bases). Deletions cut 6 bases from V and 5 bases from J, with 16 bases between. This CDR3 spans 15 amino acids. CDR1 and CDR2 (germline): SGHTA, FQGTGA. Here the CDR3 reads CASRKQGKITGELFF. The CDR3, as DNA: TGTGCCAGCAGGAAACAGGGAAAGATAACCGGGGAGCTGTTTTTT.

A few counts support this clonotype. This sequence joins TRBV20-1 and TRBJ1-2; 7 bases match TRBD1. Germline lookup yields CDR1 DFQATT and CDR2 SNEGSKA (reference sequence). The junction had 13 bases not matched to a gene; V was cut back by 6 bases and J by 0 bases. The CDR3 is 16 residues long. This CDR3 is CSARGGQVKANYGYTF. For the CDR3, the DNA is TGCAGTGCCAGGGGGGGACAAGTTAAAGCTAACTATGGCTACACCTTC.

This clonotype was detected a few times. The chain combines TRBV7-9 with TRBJ2-4; D is possibly TRBD1 (6 bases). Germline lookup yields CDR1 SEHNR and CDR2 FQNEAQ (reference sequence). CDR3 length: 16 amino acids. V gave up 0 bases and J gave up 1 base, with 10 bases separating them. CDR3 amino acids: CASSLANRDAKNIQYF. CDR3 nucleotides: TGTGCCAGCAGCTTAGCTAACAGGGATGCCAAAAACATTCAGTACTTC.

J is TRBJ1-2 and V is TRBV7-9; unclear D gene. Trimming took off 5 bases at V and 0 bases at J, with 13 bases between the two ends. The CDR3 has 15 amino acids. Germline CDR1 and CDR2: SEHNR and FQNEAQ (reference sequence). The CDR3 loop reads CASSTRHGTNYGYTF. CDR3 coding DNA: TGTGCCAGCAGCACCCGACACGGAACTAACTATGGCTACACCTTC.

This clonotype has ten or more counts. V is TRBV5-6 and J is TRBJ2-5; D possibly matches TRBD1 or TRBD2 (5 bases each). V lost 1 base and J lost 4, with 8 bases in between. CDR3 length: 13 amino acids. Germline assignment: CDR1 SGHDT and CDR2 YYEEEE. CDR3 sequence reads: CASSLSGAETQYF. CDR3 DNA sequence: TGTGCCAGCAGCTTGTCCGGGGCAGAGACCCAGTACTTC.

The rearrangement uses TRBV19 and TRBJ2-3, with TRBD1 matching 8 bases. CDR3 length: 14 residues. After removal of 5 bases from V and 8 bases from J, the junction contained 9 bases not matched to a gene. CDR1 and CDR2 (germline): LNHDA, SQIVND (reference sequence). The DNA of the CDR3 is TGTGCCAGTAGTCATGTGACAGGGGATGGTACGCAGTATTTT. Translating it yields CASSHVTGDGTQYF.

The chain couples TRBV20-1 to TRBJ2-7; D possibly corresponds to TRBD2 (5 bases). The germline V and J ends were trimmed by 5 bases and 0 bases, with 17 bases remaining between them. The CDR3 is 15 residues long. CDR1 is DFQATT, CDR2 SNEGSKA, per germline (reference sequence). CDR3 loop: CSAGVAGLTSYEQYF. CDR3 in DNA: TGCAGTGCTGGGGTGGCGGGTCTTACCTCCTACGAGCAGTACTTC.

The chain joins TRBV29-1 to TRBJ2-4; 7 nucleotides match TRBD1. TRBJ2-7 matches the DNA end more closely, so the J call is doubtful. Looked up from germline, CDR1 is SQVTM and CDR2 is ANQGSEA. The CDR3 sequence is 12 residues long. CDR3 residues: CSVDVQGDEQYF. CDR3 in DNA: TGCAGCGTTGATGTTCAGGGGGACGAGCAGTACTTC.

This clonotype appeared a few times. The rearrangement joins TRBV6-6 to TRBJ2-5; the D is unclear. Per germline, CDR1 MNHNY and CDR2 SVGAGI (reference sequence). The CDR3 runs to 16 residues. Deletions cut 0 bases from V and 1 base from J, with 12 bases between. CDR3 in amino acids: CASSYSFNQAQETQYF. The CDR3 nucleotides read TGTGCCAGCAGTTACTCATTCAACCAGGCCCAAGAGACCCAGTACTTC.

This clonotype has at least ten counts. The rearrangement joins TRBV27 to TRBJ2-3; D possibly matches TRBD1 or TRBD2 (5 bases each). The CDR3 runs 14 residues. From germline, CDR1 is MNHEY and CDR2 SMNVEV (reference sequence). V lost 6 bases and J lost 4, with 14 bases in between. The CDR3 protein is CASRWGSRADTQYF. In nucleotides, the CDR3 is TGTGCCAGCAGATGGGGGAGTAGGGCAGATACGCAGTATTTT.

The chain combines TRBV25-1 with TRBJ2-7; 7 positions agree with TRBD1. This CDR3 contains 16 residues. Germline V lookup: CDR1 MGHDK, CDR2 SYGVNS. J was trimmed by 3 bases and V by 4 bases; bases with no gene match: 12. The CDR3: CASSAPGQRLFYEQYF. CDR3 DNA sequence: TGTGCCAGCAGTGCCCCGGGACAGAGATTATTCTACGAGCAGTACTTC.

This sequence joins TRBV25-1 and TRBJ2-1; D might be TRBD2 (6 bases). Germline V gene lookup returns CDR1 MGHDK and CDR2 SYGVNS. Trimming left V 2 bases short and J 8 bases short, with 13 bases between. The CDR3 covers 14 residues. The CDR3: CASSEILEGDEQFF. The CDR3 region has the DNA TGTGCCAGCAGTGAAATATTGGAGGGCGATGAGCAGTTCTTC.

This chain links TRBV7-9 with TRBJ2-2, with TRBD2 identical over 8 bases. Looked up from germline, CDR1 is SEHNR and CDR2 is FQNEAQ (reference sequence). The CDR3 consists of 16 residues. Trimming removed 5 bases from V and 6 bases from J; junction bases left unmatched: 11. The CDR3 DNA follows: TGTGCCAGCAGCCTCGGACTAGCAGGTTCGGCCGGGGAGCTGTTTTTT. Amino acids: CASSLGLAGSAGELFF. Combining the CDR3 with reference TRBV7-9 and TRBJ2-2 gives the whole variable domain DTGVSQNPRHKITKRGQNVTFRCDPISEHNRLYWYRQTLGQGPEFLTYFQNEAQLEKSRLLSDRFSAERPKGSFSTLEIQRTEQGDSAMYLCASSLGLAGSAGELFFGEGSRLTVL.